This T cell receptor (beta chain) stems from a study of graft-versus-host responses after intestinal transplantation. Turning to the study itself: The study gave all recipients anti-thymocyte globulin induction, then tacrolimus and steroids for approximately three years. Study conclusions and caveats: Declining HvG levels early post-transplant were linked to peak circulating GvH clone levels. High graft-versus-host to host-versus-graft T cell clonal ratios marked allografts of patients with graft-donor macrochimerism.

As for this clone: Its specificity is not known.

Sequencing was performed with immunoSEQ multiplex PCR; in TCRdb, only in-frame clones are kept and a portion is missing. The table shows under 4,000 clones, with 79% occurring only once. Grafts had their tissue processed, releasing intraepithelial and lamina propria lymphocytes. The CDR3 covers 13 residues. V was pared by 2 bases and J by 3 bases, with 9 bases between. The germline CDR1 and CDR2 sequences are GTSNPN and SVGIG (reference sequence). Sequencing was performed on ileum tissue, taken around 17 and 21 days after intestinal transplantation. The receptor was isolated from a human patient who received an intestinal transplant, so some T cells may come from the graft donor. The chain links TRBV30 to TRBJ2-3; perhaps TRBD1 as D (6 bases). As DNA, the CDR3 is TGTGCCTGGAGTCTACAGGGTACAGATACGCAGTATTTT. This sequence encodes CAWSLQGTDTQYF.